These 13 T cell receptor beta chains share one sample of origin, sequenced in a study of beta chain features in type 1 diabetes. Sequenced material consisted of expressed TCRB transcripts (all of the isolated RNA was reverse transcribed). Assay: immunoSEQ multiplex PCR; the TCRdb copy retains only in-frame clones and omits some. The repertoire has over 65,000 clones, under 35% of them found once; the top ten carry 0.45% to 0.55%. Sample: stem cell memory CD4+ T cells from blood. These receptors were collected from a woman under 30 in good health.

The chain recombines TRBV4-3 with TRBJ2-7, with TRBD2 matching over 7 bases. Trimming at V came to 1 base and at J to 2 bases, leaving 5 bases not matched to a gene. There are 15 residues in the CDR3. Germline lookup yields CDR1 LGHNA and CDR2 YSLEER. CDR3 residues: CASSQGPSGAYEQYF. For the CDR3, the DNA is TGCGCCAGCAGCCAAGGTCCTAGCGGCGCCTACGAGCAGTACTTC.

The V gene is TRBV11-2, the J gene TRBJ2-3; unclear D gene. Trimming pared 1 base from V and 0 bases from J, leaving 8 bases between. Germline V gene lookup returns CDR1 SGHAT and CDR2 FQNNGV. The CDR3 has 15 amino acids. The CDR3 sequence: CASSLAVLSTDTQYF. DNA of the CDR3: TGTGCCAGCAGCTTAGCTGTCCTGAGCACAGATACGCAGTATTTT.

This rearrangement joins TRBV7-9 to TRBJ2-7, with 9 bases fitting TRBD1. Germline assignment: CDR1 SEHNR and CDR2 FQNEAQ (reference sequence). After removal of 5 bases from V and 2 bases from J, the junction contained 1 base not matched to a gene. The CDR3 extends over 13 amino acids. The CDR3, as DNA: TGTGCCAGCAGCCGACAGGGGGCCTACGAGCAGTACTTC. This sequence encodes CASSRQGAYEQYF. The full variable domain, rest sourced from reference TRBV7-9 and TRBJ2-7, is DTGVSQNPRHKITKRGQNVTFRCDPISEHNRLYWYRQTLGQGPEFLTYFQNEAQLEKSRLLSDRFSAERPKGSFSTLEIQRTEQGDSAMYLCASSRQGAYEQYFGPGTRLTVT.

The V gene is TRBV7-2, the J gene TRBJ2-3; 9 positions agree with TRBD2. CDR1 and CDR2 (germline): SGHTA, FQGNSA. The CDR3 sequence is 16 residues long. V dropped 1 base and J dropped 3; count of bases not matched to a gene: 5. CDR3 protein: CASSLVSGRSTDTQYF. The DNA of the CDR3 is TGTGCCAGCAGCTTAGTAAGCGGGAGGAGTACAGATACGCAGTATTTT.

This clone came up a few times. This sequence joins TRBV18 and TRBJ1-1; TRBD1 might be the D (5 bases). CDR1 KGHSH and CDR2 LQKENI come from the germline V gene. This CDR3 is built from 15 residues. Trimming removed 2 bases from V and 5 bases from J, with 15 bases in between. The CDR3: CASSPVSGGGTEAFF. DNA of the CDR3: TGTGCCAGCTCACCAGTGTCGGGGGGTGGGACTGAAGCTTTCTTT. The whole variable domain, remainder taken from reference TRBV18 and TRBJ1-1, is NAGVMQNPRHLVRRRGQEARLRCSPMKGHSHVYWYRQLPEEGLKFMVYLQKENIIDESGMPKERFSAEFPKEGPSILRIQQVVRGDSAAYFCASSPVSGGGTEAFFGQGTRLTVV.

The sample holds a few counts of this clone. The rearrangement links TRBV21-1 to TRBJ1-2. TRBV21-1 is flagged as a pseudogene. The CDR3 spans 15 residues. CDR3 coding DNA: TGTGCCAGCTCTAGTCCAGCACGGAAATACTATGGCTACACCTTC. Its protein is CASSSPARKYYGYTF.

V usage is TRBV2 and J usage is TRBJ2-3, with 7 bases identical to TRBD2. This CDR3 contains 11 residues. The junction had 1 base not matched to a gene; V was cut back by 7 bases and J by 6 bases. The V gene's germline CDR1 is SNHLY and CDR2 FYNNEI. For the CDR3, the DNA is TGTGCCAGCATGCGGGAGGATACGCAGTATTTT. Translating it yields CASMREDTQYF.

This clone has only a few counts. The chain combines TRBV29-1 with TRBJ2-2; D may be TRBD1 (5 bases). V was clipped by 4 bases and J by 7 bases, with 7 bases between them. The CDR3 spans 11 residues. Germline V CDR1 and CDR2: SQVTM, ANQGSEA. CDR3 in amino acids: CSVAGNGELFF. CDR3 nucleotides: TGCAGCGTTGCAGGGAACGGGGAGCTGTTTTTT.

This chain links TRBV9 with TRBJ2-5; D perhaps matches TRBD2 (6 bases). Trimming removed 4 bases at V and 2 bases at J, with 9 bases between. Germline V gene data show CDR1 as SGDLS and CDR2 as YYNGEE. This CDR3 region has 13 residues. In DNA, the CDR3 is TGTGCCAGCAGCCGGGACTCTCAAGAGACCCAGTACTTC. Protein sequence: CASSRDSQETQYF.

This chain connects TRBV7-2 to TRBJ2-1, with unresolved D. The CDR3 extends over 13 amino acids. V lost 2 bases, J lost 5 bases, and 7 bases lay in between. Germline values: CDR1 SGHTA, CDR2 FQGNSA. This CDR3 reads CASSLSYDNEQFF. As DNA, the CDR3 is TGTGCCAGCAGCTTAAGCTACGACAATGAGCAGTTCTTC.

This clone was found a few times. The J gene is TRBJ2-1, the V gene TRBV7-2; D unresolved. This CDR3 contains 13 residues. Germline V lookup: CDR1 SGHTA, CDR2 FQGNSA. V lost 4 bases, J lost 4 bases, and 8 bases lay in between. The chain's CDR3 is CASSSPRYNEQFF. The CDR3 DNA reads as TGTGCCAGCAGCTCGCCCCGGTACAATGAGCAGTTCTTC.

V and J are TRBV19 and TRBJ1-5, with 8 bases aligning to TRBD1. Germline-derived CDR1 and CDR2 are LNHDA and SQIVND (reference sequence). Trimming took 7 bases from V and 6 from J; bases not matched to a gene: 8. The CDR3 is made up of 14 amino acids. The CDR3 sequence: CASTADRGFQPQHF. CDR3 nucleotide sequence: TGTGCCAGTACCGCCGACAGGGGTTTTCAGCCCCAGCATTTT.

This sequence joins TRBV5-1 and TRBJ2-5; 14 bases agree with TRBD2. The germline V gene encodes CDR1 SGHRS and CDR2 YFSETQ. Trimming at V came to 4 bases and at J to 5 bases, leaving 13 bases not matched to a gene. This CDR3 contains 18 residues. This chain's CDR3 is CASSQGALGLAGEETQYF. CDR3 sequence (DNA): TGCGCCAGCAGCCAGGGGGCGCTGGGACTAGCGGGGGAGGAGACCCAGTACTTC.